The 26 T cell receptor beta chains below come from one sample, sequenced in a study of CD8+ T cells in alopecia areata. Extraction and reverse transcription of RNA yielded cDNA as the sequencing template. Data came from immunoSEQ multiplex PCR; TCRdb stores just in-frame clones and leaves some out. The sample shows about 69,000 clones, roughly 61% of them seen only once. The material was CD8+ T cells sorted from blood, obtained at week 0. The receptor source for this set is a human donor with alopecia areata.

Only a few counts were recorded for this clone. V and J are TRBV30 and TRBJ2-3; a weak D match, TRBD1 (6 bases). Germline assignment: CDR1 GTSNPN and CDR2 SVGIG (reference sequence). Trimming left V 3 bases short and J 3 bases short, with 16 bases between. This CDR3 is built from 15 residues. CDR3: CAWSKYRAGTDTQYF. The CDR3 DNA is TGTGCCTGGAGCAAATACAGGGCCGGGACAGATACGCAGTATTTT. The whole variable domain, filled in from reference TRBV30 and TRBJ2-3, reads SQTIHQWPATLVQPVGSPLSLECTVEGTSNPNLYWYRQAAGRGLQLLFYSVGIGQISSEVPQNLSASRPQDRQFILSSKKLLLSDSGFYLCAWSKYRAGTDTQYFGPGTRLTVL.

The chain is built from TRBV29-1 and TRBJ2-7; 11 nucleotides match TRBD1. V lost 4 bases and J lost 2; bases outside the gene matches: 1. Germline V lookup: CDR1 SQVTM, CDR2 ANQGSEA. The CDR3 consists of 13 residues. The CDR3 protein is CSVGGQGAYEQYF. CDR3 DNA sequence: TGCAGCGTTGGGGGACAGGGGGCCTACGAGCAGTACTTC.

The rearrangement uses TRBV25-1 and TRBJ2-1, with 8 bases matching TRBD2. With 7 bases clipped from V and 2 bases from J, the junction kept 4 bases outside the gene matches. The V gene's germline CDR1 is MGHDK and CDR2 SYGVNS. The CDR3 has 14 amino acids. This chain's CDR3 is CASIAGGPYNEQFF. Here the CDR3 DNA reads TGTGCCAGCATTGCGGGAGGCCCCTACAATGAGCAGTTCTTC.

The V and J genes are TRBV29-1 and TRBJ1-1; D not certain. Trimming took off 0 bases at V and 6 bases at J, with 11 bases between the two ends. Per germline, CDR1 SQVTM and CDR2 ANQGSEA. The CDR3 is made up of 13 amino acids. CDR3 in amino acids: CSVEDSQAPEAFF. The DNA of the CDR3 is TGCAGCGTTGAAGATTCCCAAGCCCCTGAAGCTTTCTTT.

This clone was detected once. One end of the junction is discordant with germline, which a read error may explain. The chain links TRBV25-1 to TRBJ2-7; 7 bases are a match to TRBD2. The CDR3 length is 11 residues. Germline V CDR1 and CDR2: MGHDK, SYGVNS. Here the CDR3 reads CASGDLYEQYF. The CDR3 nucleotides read TGCGCCAGCGGGGACCTCTACGAGCAGTACTTC.

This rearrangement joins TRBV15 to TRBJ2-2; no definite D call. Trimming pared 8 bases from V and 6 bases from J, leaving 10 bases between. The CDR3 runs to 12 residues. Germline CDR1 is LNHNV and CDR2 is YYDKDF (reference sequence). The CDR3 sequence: CATAPWSGELFF. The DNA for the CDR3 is TGTGCCACCGCGCCGTGGTCCGGGGAGCTGTTTTTT. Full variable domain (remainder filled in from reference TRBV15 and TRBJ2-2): DAMVIQNPRYQVTQFGKPVTLSCSQTLNHNVMYWYQQKSSQAPKLLFHYYDKDFNNEADTPDNFQSRRPNTSFCFLDIRSPGLGDTAMYLCATAPWSGELFFGEGSRLTVL.

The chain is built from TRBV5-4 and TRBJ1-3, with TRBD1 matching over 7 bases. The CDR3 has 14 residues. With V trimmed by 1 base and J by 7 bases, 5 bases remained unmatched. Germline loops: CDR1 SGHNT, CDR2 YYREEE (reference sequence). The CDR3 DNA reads TGTGCCAGCAGCTTGACAGGGGAGGTGAACACCATATATTTT. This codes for CASSLTGEVNTIYF. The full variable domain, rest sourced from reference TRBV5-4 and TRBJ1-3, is ETGVTQSPTHLIKTRGQQVTLRCSSQSGHNTVSWYQQALGQGPQFIFQYYREEENGRGNFPPRFSGLQFPNYSSELNVNALELDDSALYLCASSLTGEVNTIYFGEGSWLTVV.

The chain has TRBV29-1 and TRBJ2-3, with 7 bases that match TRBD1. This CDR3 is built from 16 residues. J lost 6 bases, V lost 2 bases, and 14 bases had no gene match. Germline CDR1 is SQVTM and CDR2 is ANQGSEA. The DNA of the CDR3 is TGCAGCGTTGAAATTCTCACAGGGGCCTTGGGGGATACGCAGTATTTT. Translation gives CSVEILTGALGDTQYF.

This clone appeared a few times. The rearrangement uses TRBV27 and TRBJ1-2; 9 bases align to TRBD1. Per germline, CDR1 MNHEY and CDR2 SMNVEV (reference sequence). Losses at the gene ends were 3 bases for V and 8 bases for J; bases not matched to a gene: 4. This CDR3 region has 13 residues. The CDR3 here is CASSFGQGIGYTF. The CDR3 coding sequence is TGTGCCAGCAGTTTTGGACAGGGGATCGGCTACACCTTC.

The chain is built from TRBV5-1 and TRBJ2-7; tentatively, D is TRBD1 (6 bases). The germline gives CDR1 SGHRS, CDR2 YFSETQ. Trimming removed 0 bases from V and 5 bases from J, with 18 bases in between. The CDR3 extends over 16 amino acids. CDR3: CASSLGDRTSLNEQYF. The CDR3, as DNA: TGCGCCAGCAGCTTGGGAGACAGGACCTCATTAAACGAGCAGTACTTC.

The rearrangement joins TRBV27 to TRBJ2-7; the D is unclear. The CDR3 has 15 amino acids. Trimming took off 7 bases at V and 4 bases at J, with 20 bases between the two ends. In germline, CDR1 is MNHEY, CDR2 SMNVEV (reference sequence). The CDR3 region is CASNSGPVPVYEQYF. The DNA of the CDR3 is TGTGCCAGCAATTCCGGGCCCGTTCCTGTTTACGAGCAGTACTTC.

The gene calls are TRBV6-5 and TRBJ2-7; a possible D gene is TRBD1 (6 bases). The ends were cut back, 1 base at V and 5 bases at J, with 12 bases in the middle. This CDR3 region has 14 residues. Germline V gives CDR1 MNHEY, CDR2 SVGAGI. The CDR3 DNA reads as TGTGCCAGCAGTTACTATTCAGGGGTGGACGAGCAGTACTTC. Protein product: CASSYYSGVDEQYF.

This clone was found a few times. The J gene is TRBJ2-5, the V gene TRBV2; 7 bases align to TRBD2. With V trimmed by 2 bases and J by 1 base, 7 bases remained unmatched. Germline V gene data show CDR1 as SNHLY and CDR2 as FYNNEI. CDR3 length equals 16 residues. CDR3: CASSEIAGERQETQYF. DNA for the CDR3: TGTGCCAGCAGTGAAATCGCGGGGGAACGCCAAGAGACCCAGTACTTC.

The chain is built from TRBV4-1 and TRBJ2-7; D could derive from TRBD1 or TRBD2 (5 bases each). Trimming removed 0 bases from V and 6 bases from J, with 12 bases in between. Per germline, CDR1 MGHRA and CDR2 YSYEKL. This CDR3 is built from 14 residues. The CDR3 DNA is TGCGCCAGCAGCCAAGATTTCGGGACCACCGAGCAGTACTTC. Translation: CASSQDFGTTEQYF.

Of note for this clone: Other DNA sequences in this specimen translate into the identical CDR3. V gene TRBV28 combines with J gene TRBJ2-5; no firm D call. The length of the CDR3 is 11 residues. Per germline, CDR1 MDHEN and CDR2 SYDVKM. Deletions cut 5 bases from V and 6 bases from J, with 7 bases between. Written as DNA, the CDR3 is TGTGCCAGCAGTCTAAGTCAGACCCAGTACTTC. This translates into CASSLSQTQYF.

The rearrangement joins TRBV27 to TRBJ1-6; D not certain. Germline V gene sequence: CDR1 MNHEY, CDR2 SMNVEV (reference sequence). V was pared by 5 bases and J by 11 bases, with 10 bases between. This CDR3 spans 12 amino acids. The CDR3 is CASSEVNPPLHF. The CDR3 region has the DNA TGTGCCAGCAGTGAAGTCAATCCACCCCTCCACTTT.

The CDR3 DNA reads as TGTGCCAGCAGCCTCGGACTAGCGGGGGACTACAATGAGCAGTTCTTC. Translation: CASSLGLAGDYNEQFF. This chain connects TRBV5-8 to TRBJ2-1; 13 bases map to TRBD2. The germline V gene encodes CDR1 SGHTS and CDR2 YDEGEE. This CDR3 is 16 amino acids long. With V trimmed by 4 bases and J by 3 bases, 4 bases remained unmatched.

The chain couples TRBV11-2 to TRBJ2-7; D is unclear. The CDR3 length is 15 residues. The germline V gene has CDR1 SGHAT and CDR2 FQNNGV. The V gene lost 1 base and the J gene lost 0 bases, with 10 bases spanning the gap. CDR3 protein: CASSLVGISSYEQYF. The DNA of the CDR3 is TGTGCCAGCAGCTTAGTGGGAATTAGCTCCTACGAGCAGTACTTC.

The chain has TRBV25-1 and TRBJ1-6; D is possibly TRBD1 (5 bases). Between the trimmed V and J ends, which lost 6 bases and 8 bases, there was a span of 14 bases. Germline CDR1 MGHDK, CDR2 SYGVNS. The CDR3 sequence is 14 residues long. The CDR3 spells CASRTGTEYSPLHF. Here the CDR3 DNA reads TGTGCCAGCAGGACCGGGACCGAATATTCACCCCTCCACTTT.

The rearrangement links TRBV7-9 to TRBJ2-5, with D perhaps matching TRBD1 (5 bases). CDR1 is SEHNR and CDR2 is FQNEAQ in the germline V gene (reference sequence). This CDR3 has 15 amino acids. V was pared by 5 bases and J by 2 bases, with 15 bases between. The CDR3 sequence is CASSDPLDRQETQYF. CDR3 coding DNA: TGTGCCAGCAGCGACCCTCTCGACAGACAAGAGACCCAGTACTTC.

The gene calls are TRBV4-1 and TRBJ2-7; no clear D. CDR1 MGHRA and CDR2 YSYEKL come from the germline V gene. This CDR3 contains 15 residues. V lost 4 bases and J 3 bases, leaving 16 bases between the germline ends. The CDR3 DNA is TGCGCCAGCAGCCTCGTAGGTTCGTTGGACTACGAGCAGTACTTC. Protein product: CASSLVGSLDYEQYF.

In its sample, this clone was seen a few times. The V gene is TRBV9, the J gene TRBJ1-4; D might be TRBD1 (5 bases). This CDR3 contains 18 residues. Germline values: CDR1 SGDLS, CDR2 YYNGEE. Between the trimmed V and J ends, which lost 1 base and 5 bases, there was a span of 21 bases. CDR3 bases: TGTGCCAGCAGCGTATCGGGGGGACCTTCAGAGTCCAATGAAAAACTGTTTTTT. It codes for CASSVSGGPSESNEKLFF.

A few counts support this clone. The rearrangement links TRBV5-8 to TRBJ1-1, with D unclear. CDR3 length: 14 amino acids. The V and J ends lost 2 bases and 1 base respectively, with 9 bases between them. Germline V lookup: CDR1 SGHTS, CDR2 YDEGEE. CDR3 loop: CASSLRRQNTEAFF. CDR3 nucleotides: TGTGCCAGCAGCTTAAGGAGACAGAACACTGAAGCTTTCTTT.

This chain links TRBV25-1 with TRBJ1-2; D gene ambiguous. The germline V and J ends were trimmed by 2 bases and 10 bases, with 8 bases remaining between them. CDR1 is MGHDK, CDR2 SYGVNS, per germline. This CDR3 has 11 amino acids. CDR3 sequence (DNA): TGTGCCAGCAGTGAAGGCGGTGACTACACCTTC. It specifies CASSEGGDYTF.

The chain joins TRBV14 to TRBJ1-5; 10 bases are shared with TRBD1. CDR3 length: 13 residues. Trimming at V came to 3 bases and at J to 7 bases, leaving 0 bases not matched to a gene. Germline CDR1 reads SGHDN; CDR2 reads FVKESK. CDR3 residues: CASSQGQGQPQHF. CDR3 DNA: TGTGCCAGCAGCCAGGGACAGGGGCAGCCCCAGCATTTT.

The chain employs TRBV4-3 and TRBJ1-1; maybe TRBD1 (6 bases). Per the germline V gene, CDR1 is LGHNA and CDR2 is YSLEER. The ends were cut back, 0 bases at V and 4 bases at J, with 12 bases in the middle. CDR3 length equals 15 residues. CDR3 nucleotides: TGCGCCAGCAGCCAAGATACAGGGTCCCTCACTGAAGCTTTCTTT. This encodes CASSQDTGSLTEAFF.